The TCR beta chain described here comes from a study of glioma-infiltrating T cells. Whole-study context: Sequencing aimed for 4.5- to 10-fold coverage of about a million peripheral T cells. Study-wide points: Very few CDR3 sequences were shared between tissue and blood.

On this clonotype: The antigen is not known.

Amplification of TCR alpha and beta CDR3 regions from RNA used iRepertoire nested multiplex PCR. TCRdb passed the multiplex PCR reads through MiXCR, listing each CDR3 protein once. This table has 300,000 to 400,000 distinct CDR3 sequences, about two fifths appearing once. V lost 0 bases to trimming and J lost 0 bases, with 3 bases between them. The length of the CDR3 is 14 residues. The germline gives CDR1 MGHRA, CDR2 YSYEKL. This TCR came from a human donor with low-grade glioma or glioblastoma, undergoing nonglioma brain surgery, or in good health (not recorded which). This rearrangement joins TRBV4-1 to TRBJ1-5; the D is unclear. The sample was glioma tissue, nonneoplastic brain tissue, or PBMCs (not recorded which). The CDR3 spells CASSQEYSNQPQHF. CDR3 sequence (DNA): TGCGCCAGCAGCCAAGAGTATAGCAATCAGCCCCAGCATTTT.